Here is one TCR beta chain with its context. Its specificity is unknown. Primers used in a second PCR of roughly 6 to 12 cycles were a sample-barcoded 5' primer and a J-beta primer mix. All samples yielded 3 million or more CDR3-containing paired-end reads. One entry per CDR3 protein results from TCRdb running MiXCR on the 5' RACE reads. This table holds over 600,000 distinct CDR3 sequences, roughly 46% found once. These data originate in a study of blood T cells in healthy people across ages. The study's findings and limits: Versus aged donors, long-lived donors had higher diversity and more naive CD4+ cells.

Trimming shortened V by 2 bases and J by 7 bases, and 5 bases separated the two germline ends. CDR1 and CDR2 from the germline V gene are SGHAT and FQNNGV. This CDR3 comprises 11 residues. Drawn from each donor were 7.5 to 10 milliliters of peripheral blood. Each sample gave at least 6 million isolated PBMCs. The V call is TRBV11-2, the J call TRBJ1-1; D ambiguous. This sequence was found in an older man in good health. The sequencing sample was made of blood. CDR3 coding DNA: TGTGCCAGCAGCTTAAGGTGTGAAGCTTTCTTT. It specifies CASSLRCEAFF.